A selection of T cell receptor beta chains follows, all from one sample in a study of T-cell reconstitution after alpha-beta-depleted transplantation in children. TCRdb called the PCR reads again in MiXCR, with one record for every CDR3 protein. The sample includes about 77,000 distinct CDR3 sequences, approximately 18% seen only once; the top ten take roughly half. Sequences were derived from PBMCs, mostly from graft donor cells, sampled 360 days after TCRalphabeta/CD19-depleted stem cell transplant. The receptors stem from a male patient between 2 and 10 years old who had a stem cell transplant for acute lymphoblastic leukemia, so the T cells may come from the graft donor. The CDR3 runs from the conserved cysteine through the conserved F or W. Each record gives: V gene, D gene, J gene, clone size, CDR3 protein, CDR3 DNA. The D gene is left open where the match is weak. Part of the rows lack a size; the others show once, few, many or a class for expanded clones.

v_gene: TRBV4-1
d_gene: -
j_gene: TRBJ2-6
abundance: -
CDR3aa: CASSRLVGGDSLLSGANVLTF
CDR3nt: TGCGCCAGCAGCCGACTAGTAGGAGGGGACAGCCTACTCTCTGGGGCCAACGTCCTGACTTTC

v_gene: TRBV5-1
d_gene: -
j_gene: TRBJ2-2
abundance: -
CDR3aa: CASSLVVVNTGELFF
CDR3nt: TGCGCCAGCAGCTTGGTTGTGGTGAACACCGGGGAGCTGTTTTTT

v_gene: TRBV6-5
d_gene: -
j_gene: TRBJ2-1
abundance: -
CDR3aa: CASSYVAPPHNEQFF
CDR3nt: TGTGCCAGCAGTTACGTTGCCCCACCCCACAATGAGCAGTTCTTC

v_gene: TRBV19
d_gene: TRBD2
j_gene: TRBJ2-1
abundance: -
CDR3aa: CASRTTSSTYNEQFF
CDR3nt: TGTGCCAGTAGGACGACTAGCTCAACCTACAATGAGCAGTTCTTC

v_gene: TRBV5-1
d_gene: TRBD1
j_gene: TRBJ2-3
abundance: few
CDR3aa: CASSLGGGVGTDTQYF
CDR3nt: TGCGCCAGCAGCTTGGGAGGGGGCGTGGGAACAGATACGCAGTATTTT

v_gene: TRBV7-8
d_gene: TRBD1
j_gene: TRBJ1-2
abundance: few
CDR3aa: CASSLALTGLDGYTF
CDR3nt: TGTGCCAGCAGCTTAGCTCTGACAGGGTTAGATGGCTACACCTTC

v_gene: TRBV13
d_gene: TRBD2
j_gene: TRBJ2-3
abundance: many
CDR3aa: CASKERGPTDTQYF
CDR3nt: TGTGCCAGCAAAGAGCGGGGTCCCACAGATACGCAGTATTTT

v_gene: TRBV29-1
d_gene: -
j_gene: TRBJ2-7
abundance: -
CDR3aa: CSTGGLRVHEQYF
CDR3nt: TGCAGCACCGGGGGGCTAAGGGTTCACGAGCAGTACTTC

v_gene: TRBV10-2
d_gene: TRBD1
j_gene: TRBJ2-1
abundance: -
CDR3aa: CASSKALGGAEDEQFF
CDR3nt: TGCGCCAGCAGTAAAGCCCTAGGGGGCGCCGAGGATGAGCAGTTCTTC

v_gene: TRBV12-3/TRBV12-4
d_gene: -
j_gene: TRBJ2-4
abundance: -
CDR3aa: CASMGGVKNIQYF
CDR3nt: TGTGCCAGCATGGGGGGCGTCAAAAACATTCAGTACTTC

v_gene: TRBV7-9
d_gene: -
j_gene: TRBJ2-1
abundance: few
CDR3aa: CASSLEVGWAYNEQFF
CDR3nt: TGTGCCAGCAGCTTAGAGGTCGGTTGGGCATACAATGAGCAGTTCTTC

v_gene: TRBV7-6
d_gene: -
j_gene: TRBJ1-5
abundance: few
CDR3aa: CASSLGGRNQPQHF
CDR3nt: TGTGCCAGCAGCTTAGGGGGTCGAAATCAGCCCCAGCATTTT

v_gene: TRBV2
d_gene: TRBD2
j_gene: TRBJ2-1
abundance: -
CDR3aa: CASSRTSGHNEQFF
CDR3nt: TGTGCCAGCAGTAGAACTAGCGGGCATAATGAGCAGTTCTTC

v_gene: TRBV6-1
d_gene: -
j_gene: TRBJ2-3
abundance: -
CDR3aa: CASRNHGVSTDTQYF
CDR3nt: TGTGCCAGCAGGAACCACGGGGTTAGCACAGATACGCAGTATTTT

v_gene: TRBV4-1
d_gene: TRBD1
j_gene: TRBJ1-5
abundance: few
CDR3aa: CAFHRGDQPQHF
CDR3nt: TGCGCTTTTCACAGGGGGGATCAGCCCCAGCATTTT

v_gene: TRBV5-1
d_gene: -
j_gene: TRBJ1-3
abundance: -
CDR3aa: CASSSMSSGNTIYF
CDR3nt: TGCGCCAGCAGTTCGATGAGCTCTGGAAACACCATATATTTT

v_gene: TRBV6-2/TRBV6-3
d_gene: TRBD2
j_gene: TRBJ2-7
abundance: few
CDR3aa: CASSQLAGGRYEQYF
CDR3nt: TGTGCCAGCAGTCAACTAGCGGGAGGGCGGTACGAGCAGTACTTC

v_gene: TRBV7-9
d_gene: -
j_gene: TRBJ2-3
abundance: few
CDR3aa: CASSLAGWAQDTQYF
CDR3nt: TGTGCCAGCAGCTTAGCTGGGTGGGCCCAAGATACGCAGTATTTT

v_gene: TRBV29-1
d_gene: -
j_gene: TRBJ2-2
abundance: -
CDR3aa: CSVEEVLGVSNTGELFF
CDR3nt: TGCAGCGTTGAAGAGGTTTTGGGGGTGTCGAACACCGGGGAGCTGTTTTTT

v_gene: TRBV4-1
d_gene: -
j_gene: TRBJ2-1
abundance: many
CDR3aa: CASSQVGGAYNEQFF
CDR3nt: TGCGCCAGCAGCCAAGTGGGGGGGGCGTACAATGAGCAGTTCTTC

v_gene: TRBV6-1
d_gene: -
j_gene: TRBJ2-6
abundance: -
CDR3aa: CASSQRTAGANVLTF
CDR3nt: TGTGCCAGCAGTCAGCGGACGGCCGGGGCCAACGTCCTGACTTTC

v_gene: TRBV3-1
d_gene: -
j_gene: TRBJ1-1
abundance: few
CDR3aa: CASSQDQVDYEVFF
CDR3nt: TGTGCCAGCAGCCAAGATCAGGTCGATTATGAAGTTTTCTTT

v_gene: TRBV4-1
d_gene: -
j_gene: TRBJ2-7
abundance: few
CDR3aa: CASSLTGVSYEQYF
CDR3nt: TGCGCCAGCAGCCTAACGGGAGTTTCCTACGAGCAGTACTTC